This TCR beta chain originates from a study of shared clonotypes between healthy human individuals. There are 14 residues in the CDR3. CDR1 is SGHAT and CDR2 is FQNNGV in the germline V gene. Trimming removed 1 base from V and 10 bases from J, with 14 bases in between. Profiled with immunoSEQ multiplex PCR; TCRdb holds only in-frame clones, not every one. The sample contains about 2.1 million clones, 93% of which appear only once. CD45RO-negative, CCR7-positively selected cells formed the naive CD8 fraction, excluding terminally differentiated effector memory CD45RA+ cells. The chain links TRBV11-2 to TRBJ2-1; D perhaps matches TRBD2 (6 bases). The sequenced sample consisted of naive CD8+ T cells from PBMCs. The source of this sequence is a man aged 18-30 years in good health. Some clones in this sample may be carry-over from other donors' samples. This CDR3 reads CASSLGAGGGEQFF. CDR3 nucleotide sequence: TGTGCCAGCAGCTTAGGGGCAGGCGGAGGGGAGCAGTTCTTC.